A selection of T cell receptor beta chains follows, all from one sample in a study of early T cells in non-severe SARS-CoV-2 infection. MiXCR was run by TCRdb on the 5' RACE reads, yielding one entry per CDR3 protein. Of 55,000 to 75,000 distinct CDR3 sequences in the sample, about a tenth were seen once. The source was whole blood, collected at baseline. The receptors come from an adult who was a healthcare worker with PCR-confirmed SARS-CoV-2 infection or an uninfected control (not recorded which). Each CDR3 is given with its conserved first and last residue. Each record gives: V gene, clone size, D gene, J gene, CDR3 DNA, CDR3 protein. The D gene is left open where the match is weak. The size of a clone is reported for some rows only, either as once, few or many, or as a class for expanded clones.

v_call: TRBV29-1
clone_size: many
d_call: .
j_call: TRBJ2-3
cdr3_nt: TGCAGCGTTCGTCAGGGGAGTAGCACAGATACGCAGTATTTT
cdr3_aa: CSVRQGSSTDTQYF

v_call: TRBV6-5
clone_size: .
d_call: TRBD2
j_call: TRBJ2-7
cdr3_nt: TGTGCCAGCAGCAGAGGACTAGCGGGATCCTACGAGCAGTACTTC
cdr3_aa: CASSRGLAGSYEQYF

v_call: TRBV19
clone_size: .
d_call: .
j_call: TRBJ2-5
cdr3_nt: TGTGCCAGTAGTATAGGCGGCACGCAACAAGAGACCCAGTACTTC
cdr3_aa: CASSIGGTQQETQYF

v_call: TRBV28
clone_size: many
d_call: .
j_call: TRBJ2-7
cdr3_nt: TGTGCCAGCAGTTTAAACTACGAGCAGTACTTC
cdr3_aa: CASSLNYEQYF

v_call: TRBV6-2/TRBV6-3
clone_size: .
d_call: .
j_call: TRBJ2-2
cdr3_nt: TGTGCCAGCAGTTATGGGCTGGGAAACACCGGGGAGCTGTTTTTT
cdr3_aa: CASSYGLGNTGELFF

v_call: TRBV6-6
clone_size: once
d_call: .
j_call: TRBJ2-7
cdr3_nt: TGTGCCAGCAGTTACTCTTCCGAGCAGTACTTC
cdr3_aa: CASSYSSEQYF

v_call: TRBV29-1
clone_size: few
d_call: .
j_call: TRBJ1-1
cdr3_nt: TGCAGCGCCGCCCGGGACACTGAAGCTTTCTTT
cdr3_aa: CSAARDTEAFF

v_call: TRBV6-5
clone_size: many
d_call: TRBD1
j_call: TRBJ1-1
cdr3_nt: TGTGCCAGCAGATTAAAGGGGGCGCGGGGCACTGAAGCTTTCTTT
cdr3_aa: CASRLKGARGTEAFF

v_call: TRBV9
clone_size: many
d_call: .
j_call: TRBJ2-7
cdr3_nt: TGTGCCAGCAGCGTAGAAGGGGCAACGGGGGACGAGCAGTACTTC
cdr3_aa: CASSVEGATGDEQYF

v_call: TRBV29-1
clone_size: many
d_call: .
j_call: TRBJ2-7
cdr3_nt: TGCAGCGCTTCGAAGGGGTACGAGCAGTACTTC
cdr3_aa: CSASKGYEQYF

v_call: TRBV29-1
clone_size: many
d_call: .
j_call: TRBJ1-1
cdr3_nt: TGCAGCGTTGTATATCAGGGGAGGGGAACTGAAGCTTTCTTT
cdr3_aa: CSVVYQGRGTEAFF

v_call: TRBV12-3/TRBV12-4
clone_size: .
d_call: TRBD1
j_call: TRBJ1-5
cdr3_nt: TGTGCCAGCAGTCCTCTGACAGGGAGAGAGCAGCCCCAGCATTTT
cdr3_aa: CASSPLTGREQPQHF

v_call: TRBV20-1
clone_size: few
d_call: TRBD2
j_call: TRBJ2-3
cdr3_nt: TGCAGTGCTAGGGGAGCCGGGACTAGCGGCACAGATACGCAGTATTTT
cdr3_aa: CSARGAGTSGTDTQYF

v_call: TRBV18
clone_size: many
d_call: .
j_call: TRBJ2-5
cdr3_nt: TGTGCCAGCTCACCTCAGGAAAAAAAAGAGACCCAGTACTTC
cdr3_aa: CASSPQEKKETQYF

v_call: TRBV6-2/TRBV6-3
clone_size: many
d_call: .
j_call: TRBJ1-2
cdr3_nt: TGTGCCAGCAGTTACTCGAAGAGGGGCTACACCTTC
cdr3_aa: CASSYSKRGYTF

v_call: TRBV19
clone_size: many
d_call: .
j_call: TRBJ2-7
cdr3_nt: TGTGCCAGTAGCCGCGAGGGGCGATTCTCCTACGAGCAGTACTTC
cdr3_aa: CASSREGRFSYEQYF

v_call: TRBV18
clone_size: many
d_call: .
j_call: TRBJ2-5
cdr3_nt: TGTGCCAGCTCACTACAGGGAGGATCGAAAGAGACCCAGTACTTC
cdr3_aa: CASSLQGGSKETQYF